The 17 T cell receptor beta chains given below trace back to one sample, sequenced in a study of T cell repertoires in cytomegalovirus infection. TCRdb processed the reads anew with MiXCR; each CDR3 protein has one entry. The repertoire has approximately 180,000 distinct CDR3 sequences, about a sixth of them found once; the top ten carry approximately 26%. The sample taken for sequencing was CD8+ T cells from PBMCs. These receptors originate from a human donor in good health (CMV status not recorded). Some clones in this sample may be carry-over from other donors' samples.

Turning to this clonotype: A single base separates this from a much larger clone, so it may be a read error. This sequence joins TRBV7-2 and TRBJ2-1; TRBD2 matches at 11 bases. CDR3 size: 15 residues. Germline V gene sequence: CDR1 SGHTA, CDR2 FQGNSA. V lost 4 bases, J lost 8 bases, and 7 bases stayed unmatched. DNA for the CDR3: TGTGCCAGCAGCTCACAACTAGCGGGGGAGGATGAGCAGTTCTTC. This codes for CASSSQLAGEDEQFF. The full variable domain, in which reference TRBV7-2 and TRBJ2-1 provide the parts outside the CDR3, is GAGVSQSPSNKVTEKGKDVELRCDPISGHTALYWYRQSLGQGLEFLIYFQGNSAPDKSGLPSDRFSAERTGGSVSTLTIQRTQQEDSAVYLCASSSQLAGEDEQFFGPGTRLTVL.

The rearrangement joins TRBV6-6 to TRBJ2-1, with D unresolved. Germline loops: CDR1 MNHNY, CDR2 SVGAGI (reference sequence). The CDR3 covers 18 residues. V was shortened by 6 bases and J by 4 bases, with 25 bases between the two germline ends. The CDR3 bases are TGTGCCAGCAGAGGACGACCGACGCAGGAAGCCCTTTACAATGAGCAGTTCTTC. Translating it yields CASRGRPTQEALYNEQFF.

The sample holds a few counts of this clonotype. The J gene is TRBJ1-2, the V gene TRBV19; 8 nucleotides line up with TRBD1. V lost 4 bases and J lost 0; bases outside the gene matches: 10. This CDR3 has 17 amino acids. Germline CDR1 reads LNHDA; CDR2 reads SQIVND (reference sequence). The CDR3 spells CASSTIQGELANYGYTF. CDR3 DNA sequence: TGTGCCAGTAGTACAATACAGGGGGAACTCGCTAACTATGGCTACACCTTC.

The genes are TRBV20-1 and TRBJ2-3; 7 nucleotides match TRBD2. Trimming cost V 1 base and J 3 bases; bases outside gene matches: 13. The CDR3 has 17 residues. CDR1 and CDR2 (germline): DFQATT, SNEGSKA (reference sequence). The chain's CDR3 is CSARALLAARKTDTQYF. As DNA, the CDR3 is TGCAGTGCTAGAGCTCTCCTAGCGGCGAGAAAAACAGATACGCAGTATTTT.

The V call is TRBV12-3 or TRBV12-4, the J call TRBJ2-7; possibly TRBD2 for D (6 bases). There are 12 residues in the CDR3. Trimming took 5 bases from V and 5 from J, leaving 10 bases between them. The CDR3 sequence is CASSGPGDEQYF. The DNA for the CDR3 is TGTGCCAGCAGTGGCCCGGGGGACGAGCAGTACTTC.

The chain links TRBV3-1 to TRBJ2-1, with D tentatively TRBD1 or TRBD2 (5 bases each). Looked up from germline, CDR1 is LGHDT and CDR2 is YNNKEL (reference sequence). The V end was cut by 0 bases, the J end by 7 bases, with 16 bases between. The CDR3 is made up of 16 amino acids. The CDR3, as DNA: TGTGCCAGCAGCCAAGACCGGGGACGAGCGAGGAATGAGCAGTTCTTC. Amino acids: CASSQDRGRARNEQFF.

This clonotype has just a few counts. The chain is built from TRBV5-6 and TRBJ2-1; 8 bases map to TRBD2. The trim removed 4 bases at V and 8 bases at J, leaving 11 bases unmatched. The CDR3 totals 15 residues. CDR1 is SGHDT and CDR2 is YYEEEE in the germline V gene. DNA of the CDR3: TGTGCCAGCAGCGTGGAGGGAGTAGCGGGGTATGAGCAGTTCTTC. Its translation: CASSVEGVAGYEQFF.

This sequence joins TRBV29-1 and TRBJ2-1, with a weak D call TRBD2 (5 bases). V lost 2 bases and J 13 bases, leaving 15 bases between the germline ends. The CDR3 is made up of 12 amino acids. Germline assignment: CDR1 SQVTM and CDR2 ANQGSEA. The CDR3, as DNA: TGCAGCGTTGAATTGGGGTGGACGGGACAGTTCTTC. Residues: CSVELGWTGQFF.

The chain uses TRBV28 and TRBJ1-5; tentatively, D is TRBD1 (6 bases). This CDR3 has 14 residues. The V gene lost 5 bases and the J gene lost 3 bases, with 11 bases spanning the gap. CDR1 and CDR2 from the germline V gene are MDHEN and SYDVKM. The CDR3, as DNA: TGTGCCAGCAGTGCGGCGGGGGCCAATCAGCCCCAGCATTTT. Protein product: CASSAAGANQPQHF.

This clonotype has a handful of counts. The rearrangement joins TRBV12-3 or TRBV12-4 to TRBJ1-4; the D is unclear. The CDR3 extends over 14 amino acids. V was clipped by 8 bases and J by 1 base, with 11 bases between them. The CDR3 coding sequence is TGTGCCAGCGGCCCGACGGTAACTAATGAAAAACTGTTTTTT. Protein: CASGPTVTNEKLFF.

The chain combines TRBV14 with TRBJ2-5, with D hard to call. The CDR3 is 14 residues long. The germline V gene has CDR1 SGHDN and CDR2 FVKESK. V lost 0 bases and J lost 4, with 9 bases in between. The CDR3 DNA sequence: TGTGCCAGCAGCCAAGATCCGAGGTTAGAGACCCAGTACTTC. Encoded protein: CASSQDPRLETQYF. Full variable domain (remainder filled in from reference TRBV14 and TRBJ2-5): EAGVTQFPSHSVIEKGQTVTLRCDPISGHDNLYWYRRVMGKEIKFLLHFVKESKQDESGMPNNRFLAERTGGTYSTLKVQPAELEDSGVYFCASSQDPRLETQYFGPGTRLLVL.

This clonotype was found a few times. The rearrangement joins TRBV4-2 to TRBJ2-1; TRBD2 matches at 13 bases. The junction had 5 bases not matched to a gene; V was cut back by 2 bases and J by 7 bases. Germline CDR1 and CDR2: LGHNA and YNFKEQ. The length of the CDR3 is 16 residues. In DNA form, the CDR3 reads TGTGCCAGCAGCCAACGACTAGCGGGGGGTCGTAATGAGCAGTTCTTC. It translates to CASSQRLAGGRNEQFF.

This chain uses TRBV7-9 with TRBJ2-7; the D gene is possibly TRBD1 (5 bases). The CDR3 runs to 12 residues. Trimming pared 8 bases from V and 2 bases from J, leaving 10 bases between. Germline V lookup: CDR1 SEHNR, CDR2 FQNEAQ (reference sequence). CDR3 nucleotide sequence: TGTGCCAGCTCGACAGTGCCCTACGAGCAGTACTTC. Its protein product is CASSTVPYEQYF.

V and J are TRBV4-2 and TRBJ2-7; maybe TRBD2 (6 bases). CDR3 size: 18 residues. The V gene lost 0 bases and the J gene lost 6 bases, with 24 bases spanning the gap. Germline CDR1 LGHNA, CDR2 YNFKEQ. CDR3 sequence (DNA): TGTGCCAGCAGCCAAGACCCGAGCGGAGGGATCTTCGTCGGCGAGCAGTACTTC. Protein product: CASSQDPSGGIFVGEQYF.

This clonotype showed up just a few times. The rearrangement uses TRBV7-9 and TRBJ2-2; D is undetermined. The CDR3 runs to 15 residues. Germline CDR1 is SEHNR and CDR2 is FQNEAQ (reference sequence). Trimming shortened V by 3 bases and J by 1 base, and 9 bases separated the two germline ends. The CDR3 here is CASSFLPGNTGELFF. CDR3 sequence (DNA): TGTGCCAGCAGCTTCTTACCTGGGAACACCGGGGAGCTGTTTTTT.

This clonotype was picked up a small number of times. The rearrangement links TRBV7-9 to TRBJ2-7, with TRBD1 as a possible D gene (6 bases). Trimming took off 3 bases at V and 2 bases at J, with 14 bases between the two ends. CDR1 is SEHNR and CDR2 is FQNEAQ in the germline V gene (reference sequence). This CDR3 spans 15 amino acids. CDR3 sequence reads: CASSLFYRDPYEQYF. The CDR3, as DNA: TGTGCCAGCAGCTTGTTTTACAGGGACCCCTACGAGCAGTACTTC.

This clonotype was detected a few times. The chain recombines TRBV7-6 with TRBJ1-2; possibly TRBD1 for D (6 bases). This CDR3 is 16 amino acids long. Germline-derived CDR1 and CDR2 are SGHVS and FNYEAQ. The ends were cut back, 5 bases at V and 4 bases at J, with 20 bases in the middle. CDR3 amino acids: CASSPEGGPNLYGYTF. As DNA, the CDR3 is TGTGCCAGCAGCCCTGAGGGGGGGCCCAACCTCTATGGCTACACCTTC. Full variable domain (remainder filled in from reference TRBV7-6 and TRBJ1-2): GAGVSQSPRYKVTKRGQDVALRCDPISGHVSLYWYRQALGQGPEFLTYFNYEAQQDKSGLPNDRFSAERPEGSISTLTIQRTEQRDSAMYRCASSPEGGPNLYGYTFGSGTRLTVV.